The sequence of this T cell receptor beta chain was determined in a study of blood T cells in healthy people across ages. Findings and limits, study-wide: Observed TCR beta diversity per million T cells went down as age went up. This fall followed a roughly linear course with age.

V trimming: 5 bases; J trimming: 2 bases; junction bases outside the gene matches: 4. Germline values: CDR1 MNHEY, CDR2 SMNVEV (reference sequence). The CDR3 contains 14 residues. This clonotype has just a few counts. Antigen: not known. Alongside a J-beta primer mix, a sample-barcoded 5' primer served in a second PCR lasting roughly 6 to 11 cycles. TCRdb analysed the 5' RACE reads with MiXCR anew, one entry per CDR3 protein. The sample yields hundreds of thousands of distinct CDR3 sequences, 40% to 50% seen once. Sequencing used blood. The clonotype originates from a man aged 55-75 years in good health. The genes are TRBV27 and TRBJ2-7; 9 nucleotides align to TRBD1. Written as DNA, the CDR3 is TGTGCCAGCAGTATGGGACAGGGTCCCTACGAGCAGTACTTC. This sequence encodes CASSMGQGPYEQYF.